The 22 T cell receptor beta chains in this list originate from one sample, sequenced in a study of breast tumors, draining lymph nodes, adjacent tissues. Each CDR3 protein gets one entry after TCRdb re-called the multiplex PCR reads with MiXCR. The sample holds about 140,000 distinct CDR3 sequences, approximately 32% seen once. Breast cancer patients provided tissue from their axillary draining lymph nodes. Sequenced sample: axillary lymph node tissue. These receptors were obtained from a female donor with breast cancer. Some clones in this sample may be carry-over from other donors' samples.

The V call is TRBV5-1, the J call TRBJ1-2; 9 nucleotides match TRBD1. Trimming cost V 3 bases and J 7 bases; bases outside gene matches: 7. The CDR3 is 14 residues long. CDR1 is SGHRS, CDR2 YFSETQ, per germline. CDR3 amino acids: CASSCTGGGLGYTF. For the CDR3, the DNA is TGCGCCAGCAGCTGTACAGGGGGCGGGCTTGGCTACACCTTC.

A word on this clonotype: A read error is possible here, since a much larger clone lies one base away. The rearrangement links TRBV7-2 to TRBJ2-2; weak D call: TRBD1 (6 bases). Germline values: CDR1 SGHTA, CDR2 FQGNSA. The CDR3 loop spans 17 amino acids. The CDR3 reads CASSSLPGQTNTGQLFF. The CDR3, as DNA: TGTGCCAGCAGCTCACTTCCGGGACAAACGAACACCGGGCAGCTGTTTTTT.

There are many counts of this clonotype. The chain couples TRBV2 to TRBJ1-5, with 7 bases matching TRBD1. CDR3 length: 17 residues. Germline V gene sequence: CDR1 SNHLY, CDR2 FYNNEI. J lost 0 bases, V lost 6 bases, and 11 bases had no gene match. The CDR3 here is CASRDTTGSYSNQPQHF. The CDR3 bases are TGTGCCAGCAGGGACACGACAGGGAGCTATAGCAATCAGCCCCAGCATTTT. Looking up the rest from reference TRBV2 and TRBJ1-5 gives the full variable domain: EPEVTQTPSHQVTQMGQEVILRCVPISNHLYFYWYRQILGQKVEFLVSFYNNEISEKSEIFDDQFSVERPDGSNFTLKIRSTKLEDSAMYFCASRDTTGSYSNQPQHFGDGTRLSIL.

As concerns this clonotype: At one end the junction does not follow the germline gene, possibly because of a read error. In nucleotides, the CDR3 is TGTGCCAGCAGCTCAAAGACAGGAATGAACGCTGAAGCTTTCTTT. Amino acids: CASSSKTGMNAEAFF. V is TRBV7-3 and J is TRBJ1-1, with D possibly matching TRBD1 (6 bases). The CDR3 is made up of 15 amino acids. The germline CDR1 and CDR2 sequences are SGHTA and FQGTGA.

This clonotype showed up many times. The V gene is TRBV5-8, the J gene TRBJ2-2; D gene ambiguous. V was clipped by 0 bases and J by 5 bases, with 8 bases between them. CDR3 length equals 14 residues. Germline CDR1 reads SGHTS; CDR2 reads YDEGEE. This CDR3 is CASSLVLRTGELFF. The CDR3 DNA sequence: TGTGCCAGCAGCTTGGTTCTGCGGACCGGGGAGCTGTTTTTT. The whole variable domain, filled in from reference TRBV5-8 and TRBJ2-2, reads EAGVTQSPTHLIKTRGQQATLRCSPISGHTSVYWYQQALGLGLQFLLWYDEGEERNRGNFPPRFSGRQFPNYSSELNVNALELEDSALYLCASSLVLRTGELFFGEGSRLTVL.

V is TRBV25-1 and J is TRBJ1-4; D unclear. Trimming stripped 3 bases from V and 6 bases from J, with 14 bases between. The CDR3 covers 15 residues. Looked up from germline, CDR1 is MGHDK and CDR2 is SYGVNS. The chain's CDR3 is CASSDPGRVYEKLFF. Here the CDR3 DNA reads TGTGCCAGCAGTGATCCCGGACGGGTGTATGAAAAACTGTTTTTT.

This clonotype was observed at least ten times. The chain recombines TRBV7-2 with TRBJ1-1; TRBD1 agrees at 7 bases. Germline-derived CDR1 and CDR2 are SGHTA and FQGNSA. The CDR3 consists of 12 residues. The V gene end was trimmed by 6 bases and the J gene end by 6 bases; junction bases not matched to a gene: 4. The CDR3 region is CASSSQGAEAFF. The CDR3 bases are TGTGCCAGCAGTTCGCAGGGGGCTGAAGCTTTCTTT.

The genes are TRBV24-1 and TRBJ2-6; D is ambiguous. Looked up from germline, CDR1 is KGHDR and CDR2 is SFDVKD. This CDR3 is built from 13 residues. The V end lost 7 bases, the J end lost 3 bases, and 6 bases lay between the germline ends. CDR3 DNA: TGTGCCACCAGCTGGGTTGGGGCCAACGTCCTGACTTTC. This gives the protein CATSWVGANVLTF.

For this clonotype: Its ends do not fully match the called genes, so a read error is possible. The chain combines TRBV19 with TRBJ2-3, with D possibly matching TRBD2 (6 bases). CDR3 size: 13 residues. The V gene's germline CDR1 is LNHDA and CDR2 SQIVND (reference sequence). CDR3 sequence (DNA): TGTGCCACAAGGGACGGGGGTTCAGATACGCAATATTTT. Encoded protein: CATRDGGSDTQYF.

On this clonotype: A much larger clone is a single base away; this may be a read error. DNA of the CDR3: TGTGCCAGCAGCATACGACGGGCCTACGAGCCGTACTTC. Protein: CASSIRRAYEPYF. The rearrangement links TRBV13 to TRBJ2-7; no clear D gene. The germline V gene encodes CDR1 PRHDT and CDR2 FYEKMQ (reference sequence). This CDR3 is 13 amino acids long.

This clonotype was detected ten times or more. The chain combines TRBV20-1 with TRBJ1-6; 8 bases are shared with TRBD1. This CDR3 region has 15 residues. Trimming took 5 bases from V and 8 from J; bases not matched to a gene: 11. CDR1 and CDR2 from the germline V gene are DFQATT and SNEGSKA (reference sequence). The CDR3 DNA follows: TGCAGTGCTCGCCGACAGGGGAGTTCTGATTCACCCCTCCACTTT. This sequence encodes CSARRQGSSDSPLHF.

This sequence joins TRBV20-1 and TRBJ2-7, with D possibly called TRBD1 or TRBD2 (6 bases each). Germline V CDR1 and CDR2: DFQATT, SNEGSKA (reference sequence). Trimming shortened V by 4 bases and J by 2 bases, and 18 bases separated the two germline ends. CDR3 length: 15 residues. As DNA, the CDR3 is TGCAGTGCTACAAGGGGGGCGGACACCCCCTACGAGCAGTACTTC. The encoded protein is CSATRGADTPYEQYF.

This clonotype appeared many times. The rearrangement joins TRBV4-3 to TRBJ1-2; the D gene is possibly TRBD1 (6 bases). Trimming removed 1 base at V and 4 bases at J, with 13 bases between. The CDR3 extends over 15 amino acids. The germline gives CDR1 LGHNA, CDR2 YSLEER. The CDR3 nucleotides read TGCGCCAGCAGCCAAGGACTAAGGACAGCCTATGGCTACACCTTC. Translating it yields CASSQGLRTAYGYTF.

This clonotype was seen repeatedly, ten times or more. The chain recombines TRBV6-4 with TRBJ1-5, with 9 positions matching TRBD1. The CDR3 is 14 amino acids. In germline, CDR1 is MRHNA, CDR2 SNTAGT. V shed 3 bases, J shed 5 bases, and the junction held 2 bases outside the gene matches. CDR3 sequence reads: CASSETGGDQPQHF. The CDR3 DNA sequence: TGTGCCAGCAGTGAAACAGGGGGCGATCAGCCCCAGCATTTT.

This clonotype was seen repeatedly, ten times or more. The rearrangement links TRBV18 to TRBJ2-1; D is perhaps TRBD1 (6 bases). Trimming stripped 3 bases from V and 6 bases from J, with 12 bases between. The CDR3 contains 14 residues. The V gene's germline CDR1 is KGHSH and CDR2 LQKENI. The CDR3 here is CASSPSEGGNEQFF. As DNA, the CDR3 is TGTGCCAGCTCACCTTCTGAAGGGGGCAATGAGCAGTTCTTC.

This clonotype has a count of ten or more. The rearrangement joins TRBV20-1 to TRBJ2-3; possibly TRBD2 for D (5 bases). Trimming pared 5 bases from V and 0 bases from J, leaving 12 bases between. The germline V gene encodes CDR1 DFQATT and CDR2 SNEGSKA (reference sequence). The length of the CDR3 is 14 residues. DNA of the CDR3: TGCAGTGCTCCGGGGAGACCTAGCACAGATACGCAGTATTTT. It encodes CSAPGRPSTDTQYF.

There are many counts of this clonotype. A much larger clonotype is one base distant, so this may be a read error. The chain links TRBV20-1 to TRBJ1-6, with 8 bases matching TRBD1. Trimming removed 0 bases from V and 10 bases from J; junction bases left unmatched: 11. Germline CDR1 is DFQATT and CDR2 is SNEGSKA (reference sequence). CDR3 length: 16 residues. The CDR3: CSAREVATGAKSPLHF. CDR3 DNA sequence: TGCAGTGCTAGAGAGGTCGCGACAGGGGCAAAATCACCCCTCCACTTT.

The V gene is TRBV7-8, the J gene TRBJ2-3; 14 bases line up with TRBD2. Germline-derived CDR1 and CDR2 are SGHVS and FQNEAQ. With V trimmed by 6 bases and J by 8 bases, 7 bases remained unmatched. The CDR3 is 15 residues long. The CDR3 region has the DNA TGTGCCAGCAGGGGGACTAGCGGGGGAACCAGTACGCAGTATTTT. It encodes CASRGTSGGTSTQYF. Full variable domain (outside the CDR3, taken from reference TRBV7-8 and TRBJ2-3): GAGVSQSPRYKVAKRGQDVALRCDPISGHVSLFWYQQALGQGPEFLTYFQNEAQLDKSGLPSDRFFAERPEGSVSTLKIQRTQQEDSAVYLCASRGTSGGTSTQYFGPGTRLTVL.

This chain links TRBV6-2 or TRBV6-3 with TRBJ1-6; unclear D gene. CDR3 length: 12 amino acids. Germline CDR1 reads MNHEY; CDR2 reads SVGEGT. The V and J ends lost 5 bases and 11 bases respectively, with 10 bases between them. CDR3 coding DNA: TGTGCCAGCAGTCACCCGAGGGCACCCCTCCACTTT. Protein product: CASSHPRAPLHF.

This clonotype was recorded at least ten times. The V and J genes are TRBV10-3 and TRBJ2-1; perhaps D is TRBD1 or TRBD2 (6 bases each). V lost 0 bases to trimming and J lost 7 bases, with 22 bases between them. The CDR3 has 18 amino acids. Germline-derived CDR1 and CDR2 are ENHRY and SYGVKD. The CDR3 is CAISESWSGASKSNEQFF. CDR3 in DNA: TGTGCCATCAGTGAGTCGTGGTCGGGGGCTAGTAAGTCGAATGAGCAGTTCTTC.

The V and J genes are TRBV12-3 or TRBV12-4 and TRBJ2-6, with a possible D match to TRBD1 (6 bases). Trimming pared 4 bases from V and 2 bases from J, leaving 12 bases between. The CDR3 sequence is 16 residues long. CDR3 coding DNA: TGTGCCAGCAGTTCGCCTGCAGGGGCTGGGGCCAACGTCCTGACTTTC. Translation: CASSSPAGAGANVLTF.

Turning to this clonotype: A junction boundary mismatches the germline segment, possibly from a read error. In DNA form, the CDR3 reads TGTACCAGCAGCGAGGTGTTGGTGGCAGGGGCGGGGAAGCCCCAGTACTTC. Protein: CTSSEVLVAGAGKPQYF. V usage is TRBV7-6 and J usage is TRBJ2-5; D tentatively reads TRBD1 or TRBD2 (6 bases each). Looked up from germline, CDR1 is SGHVS and CDR2 is FNYEAQ. The CDR3 is 17 amino acids. The full variable domain, in which reference TRBV7-6 and TRBJ2-5 provide the parts outside the CDR3, is GAGVSQSPRYKVTKRGQDVALRCDPISGHVSLYWYRQALGQGPEFLTYFNYEAQQDKSGLPNDRFSAERPEGSISTLTIQRTEQRDSAMYRCTSSEVLVAGAGKPQYFGPGTRLLVL.